This TCR beta chain originates from a study of cytomegalovirus exposure and HLA in healthy donors. Researchers ran the PCR with 60 Vbeta and 13 Jbeta primers. Produced via immunoSEQ multiplex PCR; TCRdb's table is partial and in-frame only. The table has about 140,000 clones, around 82% seen once. CDR1 is SGHVS and CDR2 is FNYEAQ in the germline V gene. CDR3 length: 18 residues. The V gene end was trimmed by 4 bases and the J gene end by 2 bases; junction bases not matched to a gene: 14. Sequenced material: PBMCs. This clonotype was obtained from a man in his fifties or sixties in good health and CMV-seronegative. The chain has TRBV7-6 and TRBJ2-3, with 8 bases aligning to TRBD2. DNA of the CDR3: TGTGCCAGCAGCTCCCAAATCGGACTAGCAGAGTACACAGATACGCAGTATTTT. It yields the protein CASSSQIGLAEYTDTQYF. The whole variable domain, filled in from reference TRBV7-6 and TRBJ2-3, reads GAGVSQSPRYKVTKRGQDVALRCDPISGHVSLYWYRQALGQGPEFLTYFNYEAQQDKSGLPNDRFSAERPEGSISTLTIQRTEQRDSAMYRCASSSQIGLAEYTDTQYFGPGTRLTVL.